The 13 T cell receptor beta chains below come from one sample, sequenced in a study of healthy donors' naive CD4 and CD8 T cells. Starting from roughly 0.55 ug of total RNA, TCR libraries were made with linear amplification. Using its own MiXCR run on the reads, TCRdb lists one record per CDR3 protein. The profile shows 180,000 or so distinct CDR3 sequences, under 85% of them singletons. The sample taken for sequencing was naive CD4+ and CD8+ T cells sorted from blood, pooled from several donors. Receptor source: a pool of human donors in good health; the sample pools cells from several healthy donors.

This chain links TRBV29-1 with TRBJ2-3; no clear D gene. Trimming shortened V by 4 bases and J by 0 bases, and 2 bases separated the two germline ends. CDR1 and CDR2 (germline): SQVTM, ANQGSEA. This CDR3 comprises 11 residues. This chain's CDR3 is CSVVSTDTQYF. The CDR3 DNA follows: TGCAGCGTTGTCAGCACAGATACGCAGTATTTT.

The genes are TRBV29-1 and TRBJ2-3, with D possibly being TRBD2 (6 bases). Trimming cost V 7 bases and J 1 base, with 15 bases left between them. The CDR3 is 14 amino acids. Germline-derived CDR1 and CDR2 are SQVTM and ANQGSEA. DNA of the CDR3: TGCAGCGCGGCAGGGACTCGACGCACAGATACGCAGTATTTT. Protein product: CSAAGTRRTDTQYF.

This clonotype was detected only once. The chain has TRBV10-3 and TRBJ1-5; D remains ambiguous. The CDR3 length is 14 residues. Germline lookup yields CDR1 ENHRY and CDR2 SYGVKD. V gave up 8 bases and J gave up 0 bases, with 11 bases separating them. The CDR3 loop is CAIFLLGSNQPQHF. The CDR3 DNA sequence: TGTGCCATCTTCCTTTTGGGTAGCAATCAGCCCCAGCATTTT.

This clonotype occurred a few times. The chain employs TRBV11-2 and TRBJ2-2; tentatively, D is TRBD1 or TRBD2 (7 bases each). Germline loops: CDR1 SGHAT, CDR2 FQNNGV. V was clipped by 1 base and J by 1 base, with 13 bases between them. This CDR3 contains 17 residues. The CDR3 DNA reads TGTGCCAGCAGCTTAGGGGGGGGGACAGAGAACACCGGGGAGCTGTTTTTT. Amino acid sequence: CASSLGGGTENTGELFF.

V usage is TRBV6-2 or TRBV6-3 and J usage is TRBJ2-1; TRBD2 matches at 8 bases. V shed 2 bases, J shed 2 bases, and the junction held 5 bases outside the gene matches. The CDR3 loop spans 16 amino acids. CDR1 and CDR2 (germline): MNHEY, SVGEGT. The CDR3 reads CASSYIWRGAYNEQFF. As DNA, the CDR3 is TGTGCCAGCAGTTACATTTGGCGGGGGGCCTACAATGAGCAGTTCTTC.

The chain links TRBV19 to TRBJ2-1, with D perhaps TRBD2 (5 bases). Germline V gives CDR1 LNHDA, CDR2 SQIVND (reference sequence). CDR3 length equals 13 residues. Trimming removed 3 bases at V and 6 bases at J, with 9 bases between. The CDR3 here is CASSMRVGNEQFF. The CDR3 bases are TGTGCCAGTAGTATGAGGGTAGGCAATGAGCAGTTCTTC.

The rearrangement joins TRBV6-2 or TRBV6-3 to TRBJ1-2; D is perhaps TRBD1 (5 bases). The CDR3 runs 15 residues. The ends were cut back, 6 bases at V and 0 bases at J, with 14 bases in the middle. The germline CDR1 and CDR2 sequences are MNHEY and SVGEGT. The CDR3 region is CASRLRGKTNYGYTF. The CDR3 region has the DNA TGTGCCAGCAGGCTCCGGGGGAAGACTAACTATGGCTACACCTTC.

This clonotype has a handful of counts. As DNA, the CDR3 is TGCAGCGTTGAAGATCTGCGGGAGGGAGACACAGATACGCAGTATTTT. Protein sequence: CSVEDLREGDTDTQYF. V gene TRBV29-1 combines with J gene TRBJ2-3, with 9 bases identical to TRBD2. Germline CDR1 and CDR2: SQVTM and ANQGSEA. After removal of 0 bases from V and 2 bases from J, the junction contained 6 bases not matched to a gene. This CDR3 is built from 16 residues.

This clonotype turned up a few times. The chain joins TRBV27 to TRBJ2-3; D uncertain. CDR3 length: 13 amino acids. From germline, CDR1 is MNHEY and CDR2 SMNVEV (reference sequence). Trimming cost V 5 bases and J 1 base, with 7 bases left between them. CDR3: CASSLLGTDTQYF. CDR3 coding DNA: TGTGCCAGCAGTCTTCTCGGCACAGATACGCAGTATTTT.

The V gene is TRBV6-2 or TRBV6-3, the J gene TRBJ2-2; D is uncertain. The CDR3 is made up of 13 amino acids. V lost 5 bases to trimming and J lost 1 base, with 5 bases between them. In germline, CDR1 is MNHEY, CDR2 SVGEGT. CDR3 residues: CASSMRNTGELFF. DNA of the CDR3: TGTGCCAGCAGTATGCGGAACACCGGGGAGCTGTTTTTT.

This clonotype was counted once. The chain couples TRBV19 to TRBJ2-7, with 15 bases identical to TRBD2. This CDR3 contains 17 residues. Germline-derived CDR1 and CDR2 are LNHDA and SQIVND (reference sequence). V was pared by 4 bases and J by 5 bases, with 9 bases of the junction left unmatched. This CDR3 reads CASSTGRTSGRAHEQYF. The CDR3 DNA reads as TGTGCCAGTAGTACCGGTCGGACTAGCGGGAGGGCCCACGAGCAGTACTTC.

The chain recombines TRBV19 with TRBJ1-1; tentatively, D is TRBD1 (5 bases). This CDR3 is 14 amino acids long. Trimming pared 4 bases from V and 4 bases from J, leaving 13 bases between. The germline gives CDR1 LNHDA, CDR2 SQIVND (reference sequence). CDR3: CASSTGTLSTEAFF. The CDR3 DNA reads as TGTGCCAGTAGTACCGGGACGTTGAGCACTGAAGCTTTCTTT.

The V and J genes are TRBV19 and TRBJ2-1, with 10 bases fitting TRBD2. The germline CDR1 and CDR2 sequences are LNHDA and SQIVND (reference sequence). Germline trimming cut 7 bases from V and 3 bases from J; bases unmatched to any gene: 6. This CDR3 contains 15 residues. CDR3 amino acids: CASTPGLAYYNEQFF. The CDR3 DNA is TGTGCCAGTACCCCGGGACTAGCGTACTACAATGAGCAGTTCTTC.